This TCR beta chain was found in a study of T cell responses to AZD1222 COVID-19 vaccine. TCRdb's table, derived via immunoSEQ multiplex PCR, lists solely in-frame clones and lacks some. This sample carries roughly 100,000 clones, about 85% of them seen once, and the ten largest clones take approximately 5%. The junction had 5 bases not matched to a gene; V was cut back by 2 bases and J by 3 bases. Germline V CDR1 and CDR2: LGHDT, YNNKEL (reference sequence). This CDR3 has 15 amino acids. The sequenced sample was peripheral blood, obtained on day 0 of AZD1222 vaccination. This chain connects TRBV3-1 (or the pseudogene TRBV3-2) to TRBJ2-5; 8 nucleotides line up with TRBD1. The clonotype comes from an adult in good health. The CDR3 sequence: CASSQHPTGEETQYF. Written as DNA, the CDR3 is TGTGCCAGCAGCCAACACCCGACAGGGGAAGAGACCCAGTACTTC.